This T cell receptor (beta chain) came from a study of cytomegalovirus exposure and HLA in healthy donors. The PCR made use of 60 Vbeta and 13 Jbeta primers. Generated by immunoSEQ multiplex PCR, the TCRdb table keeps only in-frame clones and is missing some. Of some 180,000 clones in the sample, about three quarters were seen once. As to this clone: Its target is not known. One end of the junction fails to match germline, which may point to a read error.

Whole-study findings and limits: In a later analysis, donors in an Asian-associated ancestry cluster reportedly had fewer N-insertions in productive TCRs than the cohort mean. One cluster of highly shared sequence variants probably arose as a sequencing artifact.

The sequencing input was PBMCs. This sequence was found in a woman aged 60 to 75 in good health and CMV-seropositive.

CDR3 DNA: TGTGCCGGCAGCCCGGGACTAGCAGATACGCAGTATTTT. Its protein is CAGSPGLADTQYF. This rearrangement joins TRBV5-4 to TRBJ2-3, with 8 bases fitting TRBD2. CDR3 size: 13 residues. The germline gives CDR1 SGHNT, CDR2 YYREEE (reference sequence).